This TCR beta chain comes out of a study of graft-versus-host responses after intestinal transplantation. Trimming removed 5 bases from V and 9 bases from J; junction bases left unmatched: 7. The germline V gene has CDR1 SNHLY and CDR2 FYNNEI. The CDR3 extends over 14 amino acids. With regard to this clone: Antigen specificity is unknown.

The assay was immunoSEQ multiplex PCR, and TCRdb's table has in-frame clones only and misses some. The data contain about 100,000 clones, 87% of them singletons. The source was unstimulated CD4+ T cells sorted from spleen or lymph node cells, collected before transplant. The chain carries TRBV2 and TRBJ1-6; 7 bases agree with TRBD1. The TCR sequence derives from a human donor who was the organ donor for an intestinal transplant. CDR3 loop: CASSRQGETSPLHF. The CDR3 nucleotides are TGTGCCAGCAGTCGACAGGGCGAGACTTCACCCCTCCACTTT.